This is a list of T cell receptor beta chains from one sample in a study of T cell responses to AZD1222 COVID-19 vaccine. Repertoires were generated with immunoSEQ multiplex PCR, while TCRdb's copy carries only in-frame clones and drops some. There are about 83,000 clones in the sample; more than 85% occur only once, and 25% to 30% lies in the top ten. The sample was peripheral blood, taken 28 days after the second AZD1222 dose. Receptors originate from an adult who received the AZD1222 COVID-19 vaccine. The CDR3 runs from the conserved cysteine through the conserved F or W. A D gene is named only where the DNA matches it firmly. Clone size is stated in some rows and not others, as once, few, many or a class when expanded.

>TRBJ1-2|.|TRBV28|.
CASSYRGGSTYGYTF
TGTGCCAGCAGTTATCGTGGGGGGTCGACCTATGGCTACACCTTC
>TRBJ1-6|.|TRBV7-9|.
CASSPMTASSYNSPLHF
TGTGCCAGCAGCCCGATGACCGCTAGCTCCTATAATTCACCCCTCCACTTT
>TRBJ2-7|.|TRBV3-1/TRBV3-2|TRBD2
CASSPGLAGVSAYEQYF
TGTGCCAGCAGCCCGGGACTAGCGGGAGTAAGCGCCTACGAGCAGTACTTC
>TRBJ2-5|.|TRBV19|TRBD2
CASSSPWTSVQETQYF
TGTGCCAGTAGTAGTCCCTGGACTAGCGTTCAAGAGACCCAGTACTTC
>TRBJ2-2|.|TRBV2|TRBD2
CASAVLAGDTGELFF
TGTGCCAGCGCAGTACTAGCGGGAGACACCGGGGAGCTGTTTTTT
>TRBJ2-2|.|TRBV9|.
CASSDDRNTGELFF
TGTGCCAGCAGCGACGACAGAAACACCGGGGAGCTGTTTTTT
>TRBJ2-1|.|TRBV2|TRBD2
CASSPSGSYNEQFF
TGTGCCAGCAGTCCCAGCGGGAGCTACAATGAGCAGTTCTTC
>TRBJ2-5|.|TRBV10-3|.
CAISESGQRGLLKYF
TGTGCCATCAGTGAGTCTGGGCAGAGGGGCTTACTGAAGTACTTC
>TRBJ2-7|.|TRBV6-5|TRBD2
CASSRTSGTYEQYF
TGTGCCAGCAGTAGAACTAGCGGCACCTACGAGCAGTACTTC
>TRBJ2-2|.|TRBV30|TRBD2
CAWRKLGGNFTGELFF
TGTGCCTGGAGGAAATTGGGGGGGAACTTTACCGGGGAGCTGTTTTTT
>TRBJ1-1|.|TRBV30|.
CAWGVQLNTEAFF
TGTGCCTGGGGGGTACAGCTGAACACTGAAGCTTTCTTT
>TRBJ2-3|.|TRBV19|TRBD1
CASSARTGPSTDTQYF
TGTGCCAGTAGCGCTCGGACAGGGCCTAGCACAGATACGCAGTATTTT
>TRBJ2-7|.|TRBV12-3/TRBV12-4|TRBD1
CASSLTGVEQYF
TGTGCCAGCAGTTTAACAGGGGTAGAGCAGTACTTC
>TRBJ2-1|.|TRBV12-5|TRBD2
CASEPPGVAGQFF
TGTGCTAGTGAACCCCCCGGGGTAGCGGGACAGTTCTTC
>TRBJ2-1|.|TRBV6-1|.
CASSEPAGEQFF
TGTGCCAGCAGTGAACCGGCGGGGGAGCAGTTCTTC
>TRBJ2-5|.|TRBV19|TRBD2
CASSIGLAGGTQYF
TGTGCCAGTAGTATAGGGCTAGCGGGAGGGACCCAGTACTTC
>TRBJ1-2|once|TRBV28|TRBD1
CASSSTDRGNYGYTF
TGTGCCAGCAGTTCTACTGACAGGGGGAACTATGGCTACACCTTC
>TRBJ1-2|.|TRBV13|.
CASRYPGYGYTF
TGTGCCAGCAGATATCCGGGCTATGGCTACACCTTC
>TRBJ2-5|.|TRBV28|.
CASSPDRTQETQYF
TGTGCCAGCAGTCCCGACAGGACCCAAGAGACCCAGTACTTC
>TRBJ1-5|.|TRBV4-1|.
CASSEGWVRQPQHF
TGCGCCAGCAGCGAGGGCTGGGTTCGGCAGCCCCAGCATTTT
>TRBJ2-1|.|TRBV25-1|TRBD1
CASSVPGTGSINEQFF
TGTGCCAGCAGTGTTCCCGGGACAGGGTCAATTAATGAGCAGTTCTTC
>TRBJ2-1|.|TRBV5-3|TRBD2
CARSPGTSGRANEQFF
TGTGCCAGAAGCCCGGGGACTAGCGGGAGGGCCAATGAGCAGTTCTTC
>TRBJ1-2|.|TRBV16|.
CASSPQIKRGQANYGYTF
TGTGCCAGCAGCCCCCAGATAAAGAGGGGACAAGCAAACTATGGCTACACCTTC